The next 6 T cell receptor beta chains were all read from a single sample in a study of low-dose radiotherapy and immunotherapy resistance in tumors (dated by TCRdb to between 2020 and 2023). The time point label corresponds to: after trial treatment. The meaning of the sample's treatment or condition label: LDRT plus nivolumab, ipilimumab, low-dose cyclophosphamide and aspirin (RACIN trial). Data came from an Illumina MiniSeq. First-strand cDNA was synthesized using Superscript III and a set of TRAV- and TRBV-specific primers, so that both TCRalpha and TCRbeta chains were covered. TCRs were amplified with Phusion for 15 to 20 PCR cycles, with a constant-region primer paired with the adapter attached to the V primers. TCRdb passed the public sequencing reads through fastp at Q25 and MiXCR, retaining productive beta sequences. Identical CDR3 proteins give one entry, which carries the most common genes and DNA. Here the sample has 30,000 to 45,000 distinct CDR3 sequences; around 20% occur a single time. The top ten clones comprise approximately 8.3% of the sample.

Sample: PBMCs, taken after low-dose radiotherapy plus immunotherapy. The receptors here all came from a female donor with ovarian cancer.

CDR3 in amino acids: CARVRGGRRSSYNEQFF. The CDR3 region has the DNA TGTGCCAGGGTACGGGGCGGGAGGCGTAGCTCCTACAATGAGCAGTTCTTC. The chain links TRBV21-1 to TRBJ2-1; TRBD2, as called in the table, went unchecked against the DNA. TRBV21-1 represents a pseudogene. The CDR3 sequence is 17 residues long.

This clonotype was seen many times. The chain couples TRBV10-3 to TRBJ1-1, with D tentatively TRBD1 (5 bases). This CDR3 has 14 amino acids. Trimming removed 7 bases from V and 0 bases from J, with 12 bases in between. Germline CDR1 reads ENHRY; CDR2 reads SYGVKD. The CDR3 DNA is TGTGCCATCACCCAGGGTCCTCTGAACACTGAAGCTTTCTTT. This encodes CAITQGPLNTEAFF.

Comment on this clonotype: A read error may produce the germline difference seen at one junction end. The chain recombines TRBV6-6 with TRBJ1-1; 8 bases are a match to TRBD1. The CDR3 is 15 residues long. Germline V gene data show CDR1 as MNHNY and CDR2 as SVGAGI (reference sequence). The CDR3 coding sequence is TGCGCCAGCAGCCAAGGGTACAGGGGGAGGACTGAAGCTTTCTTT. This sequence encodes CASSQGYRGRTEAFF.

At least ten counts were recorded for this clonotype. V and J are TRBV12-3 or TRBV12-4 and TRBJ1-1, with TRBD1 matching over 10 bases. The CDR3 is 16 amino acids. The junction had 13 bases not matched to a gene; V was cut back by 4 bases and J by 8 bases. Written as DNA, the CDR3 is TGTGCCAGCAGTTCCTCTTGGGACAGGGGATCCCACGAAGCTTTCTTT. This codes for CASSSSWDRGSHEAFF.

This clonotype was found many times. V usage is TRBV13 and J usage is TRBJ2-1; weak D call: TRBD2 (5 bases). The CDR3 is 16 residues long. Between the trimmed V and J ends, which lost 1 base and 1 base, there was a span of 11 bases. Germline lookup yields CDR1 PRHDT and CDR2 FYEKMQ (reference sequence). The DNA for the CDR3 is TGTGCCAGCAGCTTAGTAGGCGGGCGTTCCTACAATGAGCAGTTCTTC. This codes for CASSLVGGRSYNEQFF.

This clonotype was counted many times. This chain connects TRBV10-3 to TRBJ2-2, with D perhaps matching TRBD2 (7 bases). The CDR3 covers 16 residues. Germline CDR1 ENHRY, CDR2 SYGVKD. Trimming stripped 2 bases from V and 3 bases from J, with 13 bases between. As DNA, the CDR3 is TGTGCCATCAGTGAGACCCGGGGGGCTGACACCGGGGAGCTGTTTTTT. It codes for CAISETRGADTGELFF.